The following is a TCR beta chain sequence with its context. MiXCR was run by TCRdb on the RACE reads, yielding one entry per CDR3 protein. This sample has more than 75,000 distinct CDR3 sequences; nearly 10% occur once, and the top ten carry around 4%. This record belongs to a study of human T cells and chemical hapten exposure. CDR3 length: 13 residues. Germline V gives CDR1 SNHLY, CDR2 FYNNEI. V was shortened by 7 bases and J by 0 bases, with 9 bases between the two germline ends. Indicated time point: pre-sensitization, week 0. Stated treatment: therapeutic diphenylcyclopropenone sensitization with weekly scalp DPC.

The source was whole blood, collected in connection with sensitization to the hapten diphenylcyclopropenone (DPC). This TCR derives from a woman in her thirties or forties with alopecia areata. Some clones in this sample may be carry-over from other donors' samples. V and J are TRBV2 and TRBJ2-5; no reliable D call. The CDR3 bases are TGTGCCAGCATGGCCACTTACCAAGAGACCCAGTACTTC. This sequence encodes CASMATYQETQYF.